A selection of T cell receptor beta chains follows, all from one sample in a study of cytomegalovirus exposure and HLA in healthy donors. Data came from immunoSEQ multiplex PCR; TCRdb stores just in-frame clones and leaves some out. The sample comprises roughly 110,000 clones, around 73% of which are singletons, and about 5.4% rests with the top ten. Sequencing used PBMCs. These receptors all come from a woman aged 30 to 39 in good health and CMV-seropositive. Each CDR3 is given with its conserved first and last residue. The D gene is left open where the match is weak. A row's size may be missing; if present it is once, few, many or a size class.

d_gene	v_gene	len	j_gene	abundance	CDR3aa	CDR3nt
TRBD2	TRBV11-3	15	TRBJ2-1	.	CASSLGQAGGGEQFF	TGTGCCAGCAGCTTAGGTCAAGCGGGAGGGGGTGAGCAGTTCTTC
.	TRBV6-1	14	TRBJ1-5	.	CASTRDSSDQPQHF	TGTGCCAGCACCAGGGATTCTTCCGATCAGCCCCAGCATTTT
TRBD1	TRBV18	13	TRBJ1-1	.	CASYGQANTEAFF	TGTGCCAGCTATGGACAGGCGAACACTGAAGCTTTCTTT
TRBD2	TRBV2	15	TRBJ2-1	.	CASGAGLAGTMKQFF	TGTGCCAGCGGAGCGGGACTAGCGGGAACAATGAAGCAGTTCTTC
.	TRBV4-1	17	TRBJ1-1	.	CASSHRTVGLMNTEAFF	TGCGCCAGCAGCCACCGAACAGTGGGTTTGATGAACACTGAAGCTTTCTTT
TRBD2	TRBV30	14	TRBJ2-3	.	CARSIAGGSDTQYF	TGTGCCCGCTCCATAGCGGGAGGTTCAGATACGCAGTATTTT
TRBD2	TRBV7-9	14	TRBJ2-5	.	CASSLGTRQETQYF	TGTGCCAGCAGCTTAGGGACTAGGCAAGAGACCCAGTACTTC
.	TRBV5-1	15	TRBJ1-3	.	CASSSAGTTGNTIYF	TGCGCCAGCAGCTCAGCCGGGACAACTGGAAACACCATATATTTT
.	TRBV9	15	TRBJ2-1	.	CASSASDSSYNEQFF	TGTGCCAGCAGCGCTAGCGACAGCTCCTACAATGAGCAGTTCTTC
.	TRBV2	14	TRBJ1-2	.	CASSEDGGHYGYTF	TGTGCCAGCAGTGAAGACGGGGGACACTATGGCTACACCTTC
.	TRBV30	14	TRBJ2-1	once	CAWSVLAGFNEQFF	TGTGCCTGGAGTGTTTTGGCGGGATTCAATGAGCAGTTCTTC
.	TRBV29-1	13	TRBJ1-1	.	CSVPQRGSPRAFF	TGCAGCGTCCCCCAAAGGGGGTCCCCACGGGCTTTCTTT
.	TRBV9	14	TRBJ2-1	few	CASSGISGSNEQFF	TGTGCCAGCAGCGGGATTTCGGGAAGCAATGAGCAGTTCTTC
TRBD1	TRBV11-3	15	TRBJ2-7	once	CASSLPGQGSYEQYF	TGTGCCAGCAGCTTGCCGGGACAGGGATCCTACGAGCAGTACTTC
.	TRBV27	16	TRBJ2-2	.	CASSLRLASVTGELFF	TGTGCCAGCAGTTTGAGGCTAGCGTCGGTCACCGGGGAGCTGTTTTTT
TRBD1	TRBV5-5	16	TRBJ2-2	few	CASSSGTGLSTGELFF	TGTGCCAGCAGCTCTGGGACAGGCCTGAGCACCGGGGAGCTGTTTTTT
.	TRBV7-9	15	TRBJ1-6	.	CASSLVPGLNSPLHF	TGTGCCAGCAGCTTAGTGCCAGGACTGAATTCACCCCTCCACTTT
.	TRBV6-6	14	TRBJ1-1	.	CASSPPARGAEAFF	TGTGCCAGCAGTCCCCCCGCCAGGGGCGCTGAAGCTTTCTTT
TRBD1	TRBV7-8	15	TRBJ2-7	.	CASSTVRDSPSEQYF	TGTGCCAGCAGCACGGTACGGGACAGCCCTTCCGAGCAGTACTTC
.	TRBV28	15	TRBJ2-7	.	CASSLAWQSAYEQYF	TGTGCCAGCAGTCTTGCTTGGCAGTCCGCCTACGAGCAGTACTTC
.	TRBV7-9	15	TRBJ1-4	.	CASSPYGSTNEKLFF	TGTGCCAGCAGCCCGTACGGTTCAACTAATGAAAAACTGTTTTTT
TRBD2	TRBV10-3	14	TRBJ2-7	once	CAISRTSGTYEQYF	TGTGCCATCAGTAGGACTAGCGGTACCTACGAGCAGTACTTC
TRBD2	TRBV7-9	15	TRBJ2-3	.	CASSSLAEHTDTQYF	TGTGCCAGCAGCTCCCTAGCGGAACACACAGATACGCAGTATTTT
TRBD1	TRBV2	14	TRBJ2-2	.	CASSRQGNTGELFF	TGTGCCAGCAGCAGACAGGGTAACACCGGGGAGCTGTTTTTT
TRBD1	TRBV7-9	14	TRBJ2-7	.	CASRTTGTGYEQYF	TGTGCCAGCAGGACGACAGGGACAGGCTACGAGCAGTACTTC
TRBD2	TRBV5-1	20	TRBJ2-3	.	CASSPGLAGTSGRAPDTQYF	TGCGCCAGCAGCCCGGGGCTCGCAGGGACTAGCGGGAGGGCCCCAGATACGCAGTATTTT
TRBD1	TRBV7-9	16	TRBJ1-5	.	CASSYQGQGLNQPQHF	TGTGCCAGCAGCTACCAAGGACAGGGACTGAATCAGCCCCAGCATTTT
TRBD1	TRBV4-1	16	TRBJ2-7	.	CASSQERTGSSYEQYF	TGCGCCAGCAGCCAAGAGCGGACAGGGAGCTCCTACGAGCAGTACTTC
TRBD1	TRBV19	15	TRBJ1-4	.	CASTDRPKGNEKLFF	TGTGCCAGTACGGACAGGCCGAAAGGGAATGAAAAACTGTTTTTT
TRBD1	TRBV5-1	15	TRBJ2-1	.	CASSLRDRKDNEQFF	TGCGCCAGCAGCCTCCGGGACAGAAAAGACAATGAGCAGTTCTTC
TRBD2	TRBV7-6	17	TRBJ2-5	once	CASSPPTAGDGEETQYF	TGTGCCAGCAGCCCCCCGACAGCGGGGGACGGTGAGGAGACCCAGTACTTC
TRBD2	TRBV7-2	15	TRBJ2-7	.	CASSLAGAGGREQYF	TGTGCCAGCAGCTTAGCGGGAGCGGGAGGGCGGGAGCAGTACTTC
TRBD1	TRBV7-6	15	TRBJ2-3	.	CASSSTGGFADTQYF	TGTGCCAGCAGCTCGACAGGGGGCTTCGCAGATACGCAGTATTTT
.	TRBV6-1	11	TRBJ1-2	.	CASSIIYGYTF	TGTGCCAGCAGCATCATTTATGGCTACACCTTC
TRBD1	TRBV10-2	13	TRBJ2-7	.	CASSGTGGGGQYF	TGCGCCAGCAGTGGGACAGGAGGAGGTGGGCAGTACTTC
.	TRBV27	18	TRBJ2-2	.	CASSFSSYNQQGSGELFF	TGTGCCAGCAGTTTCTCCTCCTACAATCAACAGGGCTCCGGGGAGCTGTTTTTT
.	TRBV7-7	13	TRBJ1-1	.	CASSLLEGTEAFF	TGTGCTAGCAGCCTATTGGAGGGAACTGAAGCTTTCTTT
TRBD1	TRBV18	17	TRBJ2-3	.	CASSRPFRDRDTDTQYF	TGTGCCAGCTCACGACCATTCCGGGACAGGGATACAGATACGCAGTATTTT
.	TRBV5-1	17	TRBJ1-2	.	CASSARQEDRPNYGYTF	TGCGCCAGCAGCGCCAGGCAGGAGGACCGGCCTAACTATGGCTACACCTTC
TRBD1	TRBV7-8	16	TRBJ2-3	few	CASSFRTGLGTDTQYF	TGTGCCAGCAGCTTCCGGACAGGGTTAGGCACAGATACGCAGTATTTT
.	TRBV7-3	14	TRBJ2-1	.	CASSPTSSYNEQFF	TGTGCCAGCAGCCCAACGAGCTCCTACAATGAGCAGTTCTTC
.	TRBV4-2	15	TRBJ2-5	.	CASSMPSKPQETQYF	TGTGCCAGCAGCATGCCAAGCAAGCCTCAAGAGACCCAGTACTTC
.	TRBV2	13	TRBJ2-7	few	CASSGEITYEQYF	TGTGCCAGCAGTGGTGAGATAACCTACGAGCAGTACTTC
.	TRBV28	15	TRBJ1-5	.	CASSLGRGSNQPQHF	TGTGCCAGCAGTTTGGGGAGAGGTAGCAATCAGCCCCAGCATTTT
.	TRBV5-4	16	TRBJ1-1	.	CASSLGVGSQNTEAFF	TGTGCCAGCAGCTTGGGCGTGGGCAGCCAGAACACTGAAGCTTTCTTT